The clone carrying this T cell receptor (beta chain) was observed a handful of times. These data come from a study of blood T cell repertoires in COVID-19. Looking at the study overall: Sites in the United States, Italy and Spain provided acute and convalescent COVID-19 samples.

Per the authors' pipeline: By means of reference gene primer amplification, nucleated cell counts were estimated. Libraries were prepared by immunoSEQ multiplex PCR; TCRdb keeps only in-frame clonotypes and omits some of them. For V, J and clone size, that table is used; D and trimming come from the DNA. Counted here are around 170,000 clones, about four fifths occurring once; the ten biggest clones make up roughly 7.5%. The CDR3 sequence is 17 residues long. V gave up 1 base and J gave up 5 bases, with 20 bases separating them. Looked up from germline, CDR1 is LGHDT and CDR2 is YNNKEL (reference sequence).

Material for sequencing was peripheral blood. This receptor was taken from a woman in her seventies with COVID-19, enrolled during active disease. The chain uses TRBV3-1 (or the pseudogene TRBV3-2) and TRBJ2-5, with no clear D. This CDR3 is CASSQGVVSMFRETQYF. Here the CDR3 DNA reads TGTGCCAGCAGCCAAGGGGTAGTATCGATGTTCAGGGAGACCCAGTACTTC.